Included here is one T cell receptor (beta chain) sequence, with context. Its cognate antigen is unknown. PCR used 60 Vbeta primers and 13 Jbeta primers. Some clones are missing from TCRdb's copy, which holds only in-frame ones; the method was immunoSEQ multiplex PCR. The sample records about 110,000 clones, just under 80% being singletons. Germline V gives CDR1 SGHNT, CDR2 YYREEE (reference sequence). V shed 3 bases and J shed 2 bases, with 12 bases lying between them. This CDR3 contains 14 residues. This sample is part of a study of cytomegalovirus exposure and HLA in healthy donors. Findings and caveats of the study: Analysis performed later found under 20,000 TCR beta sequences associated with HLA alleles at 0.05 false discovery rate.

The rearrangement uses TRBV5-4 and TRBJ2-7; the D gene is possibly TRBD1 (6 bases). Sequenced input: PBMCs. The TCR originated in a male donor in good health and CMV-seronegative. CDR3 sequence (DNA): TGTGCCAGCAGCTCTGGGACACCTACCTACGAGCAGTACTTC. Protein sequence: CASSSGTPTYEQYF.